The T cell receptor (beta chain) under discussion was sequenced for a study of CD8 T cells in Susac syndrome. The CDR3 has 12 amino acids. The V and J ends lost 6 bases and 2 bases respectively, with 7 bases between them. Germline CDR1 is MNHEY and CDR2 is SMNVEV (reference sequence). The authors carried out high-throughput sequencing of TCR beta. They applied it to CD8+ and CD4+ T cells obtained from blood. Random hexamers served to reverse transcribe roughly 0.5 to 1 ug RNA. Amplification of the TCR beta CDR3 was carried out by immunoSEQ multiplex PCR, which spanned a total of 54 Vbeta and 13 Jbeta segments. TCRdb re-called the immunoSEQ multiplex PCR reads through MiXCR, storing one row per CDR3 protein. There are 330,000 or so distinct CDR3 sequences in the sample; 89% occur only once, and around 0.18% lies in the top ten.

Sequences were obtained from CD8+ T cells from PBMCs. The sequence was collected from a human donor with multiple sclerosis. This chain links TRBV27 with TRBJ2-5; D unresolved. CDR3 nucleotides: TGTGCCAGCAGCCACCGTCAAGAGACCCAGTACTTC. Translation gives CASSHRQETQYF.